The 20 T cell receptor beta chains given below trace back to one sample, sequenced in a study of early T cells in non-severe SARS-CoV-2 infection. One entry per CDR3 protein, called by TCRdb with MiXCR from the 5' RACE reads. The data show 97,000 or so distinct CDR3 sequences, with under 15% seen just once and approximately 6% held by the top ten. The source material was whole blood. The origin of the receptors is an adult who was a healthcare worker with PCR-confirmed SARS-CoV-2 infection or an uninfected control (not recorded which).

This clonotype turned up a few times. The chain combines TRBV27 with TRBJ2-2, with TRBD1 identical over 7 bases. V was pared by 5 bases and J by 7 bases, with 10 bases of the junction left unmatched. Germline loops: CDR1 MNHEY, CDR2 SMNVEV (reference sequence). The CDR3 consists of 15 residues. The CDR3 nucleotides read TGTGCCAGCAGTAACGACAGGGCAGATCGCGGGGAGCTGTTTTTT. It encodes CASSNDRADRGELFF.

This clonotype was found many times. The CDR3 protein is CASSLTRNEQYF. As DNA, the CDR3 is TGTGCCAGCAGCCTTACTAGGAACGAGCAGTACTTC. The rearrangement joins TRBV11-2 to TRBJ2-7; TRBD2 might be the D (5 bases). The CDR3 loop spans 12 amino acids. V lost 5 bases, J lost 5 bases, and 10 bases lay in between. Germline values: CDR1 SGHAT, CDR2 FQNNGV.

The table lists this clonotype with a few counts. The chain joins TRBV12-3 or TRBV12-4 to TRBJ1-1; 8 bases match TRBD1. This CDR3 region has 13 residues. V shed 6 bases, J shed 5 bases, and the junction held 5 bases outside the gene matches. CDR3 in DNA: TGTGCCAGCAGGAGGACAGGGTTGACTGAAGCTTTCTTT. Residues: CASRRTGLTEAFF.

This clonotype was observed a few times. The chain carries TRBV28 and TRBJ2-2; D may be TRBD1 or TRBD2 (5 bases each). The CDR3 sequence is 14 residues long. V gave up 6 bases and J gave up 7 bases, with 15 bases separating them. Germline V gene lookup returns CDR1 MDHEN and CDR2 SYDVKM. This chain's CDR3 is CASRRDQRDGELFF. CDR3 nucleotides: TGTGCCAGCAGACGGGACCAAAGGGACGGGGAGCTGTTTTTT.

Many counts were recorded for this clonotype. This rearrangement joins TRBV3-1 to TRBJ1-1, with 7 nucleotides matching TRBD1. J lost 11 bases, V lost 2 bases, and 5 bases had no gene match. Germline V CDR1 and CDR2: LGHDT, YNNKEL (reference sequence). This CDR3 contains 12 residues. Written as DNA, the CDR3 is TGTGCCAGCAGCCAAACAGGGGTTGAGGCTTTCTTT. It encodes CASSQTGVEAFF.

The V and J genes are TRBV12-3 or TRBV12-4 and TRBJ2-3; no firm D call. Trimming cost V 5 bases and J 4 bases, with 13 bases left between them. The CDR3 extends over 14 amino acids. CDR3 nucleotide sequence: TGTGCCAGCAGTGATCTCCCTCGGCCAGATACGCAGTATTTT. It yields the protein CASSDLPRPDTQYF.

The V and J genes are TRBV12-3 or TRBV12-4 and TRBJ2-1; D not certain. V lost 6 bases, J lost 10 bases, and 16 bases lay in between. The CDR3 is 13 amino acids. CDR3 nucleotide sequence: TGTGCCAGCAGGTCACCCTGGGCCCCCGAGCAGTTCTTC. Its protein product is CASRSPWAPEQFF.

The chain employs TRBV7-2 and TRBJ2-7; 9 bases fit TRBD2. The CDR3 is made up of 14 amino acids. Germline V gives CDR1 SGHTA, CDR2 FQGNSA. Germline trimming cut 5 bases from V and 5 bases from J; bases unmatched to any gene: 7. CDR3: CASSPRAGGDEQYF. CDR3 DNA sequence: TGTGCCAGCAGCCCCAGGGCGGGAGGGGACGAGCAGTACTTC.

This chain connects TRBV12-3 or TRBV12-4 to TRBJ2-7, with 9 nucleotides matching TRBD1. This CDR3 has 14 residues. Germline trimming cut 4 bases from V and 7 bases from J; bases unmatched to any gene: 8. The CDR3 protein is CASSYRDRDGEQYF. As DNA, the CDR3 is TGTGCCAGCAGTTACCGGGACAGGGATGGTGAGCAGTACTTC.

This rearrangement joins TRBV3-1 to TRBJ2-6; D is unresolved. The CDR3 consists of 15 residues. Germline V CDR1 and CDR2: LGHDT, YNNKEL (reference sequence). V lost 3 bases to trimming and J lost 2 bases, with 8 bases between them. DNA of the CDR3: TGTGCCAGCAGCCAGGGGTCTGCTGGGGCCAACGTCCTGACTTTC. It codes for CASSQGSAGANVLTF.

This clonotype was seen repeatedly, ten times or more. This rearrangement joins TRBV7-9 to TRBJ2-1; 9 nucleotides agree with TRBD1. Trimming cost V 0 bases and J 7 bases; bases outside gene matches: 7. CDR1 and CDR2 from the germline V gene are SEHNR and FQNEAQ (reference sequence). This CDR3 comprises 16 residues. The CDR3 DNA is TGTGCCAGCAGCTTAGCCTCCGGGACAGGGCCTAATGAGCAGTTCTTC. Translated: CASSLASGTGPNEQFF.

This clonotype has ten or more counts. The chain joins TRBV3-1 to TRBJ2-7, with D possibly called TRBD1 or TRBD2 (5 bases each). The V end lost 4 bases, the J end lost 5 bases, and 9 bases lay between the germline ends. This CDR3 is 12 amino acids long. Germline assignment: CDR1 LGHDT and CDR2 YNNKEL (reference sequence). The CDR3 DNA reads TGTGCCAGCAGCCCGAGGGGCCACGAGCAGTACTTC. Residues: CASSPRGHEQYF.

This clonotype is medium-sized within its sample. This rearrangement joins TRBV7-2 to TRBJ1-2; a weak D match, TRBD1 (5 bases). The CDR3 has 16 amino acids. Germline V CDR1 and CDR2: SGHTA, FQGNSA. The ends were cut back, 2 bases at V and 0 bases at J, with 13 bases in the middle. CDR3 amino acids: CASSLQTGPSNYGYTF. The CDR3 DNA is TGTGCCAGCAGCTTACAGACGGGGCCATCTAACTATGGCTACACCTTC.

This clonotype was recorded at least ten times. CDR3 nucleotides: TGTGCCAGCAGACGGACATTCACAGATACGCAGTATTTT. Protein: CASRRTFTDTQYF. The rearrangement uses TRBV5-6 and TRBJ2-3; possible D gene TRBD1, 5 bases. This CDR3 is 13 amino acids long. The germline CDR1 and CDR2 sequences are SGHDT and YYEEEE. Trimming removed 5 bases at V and 2 bases at J, with 9 bases between.

This clonotype has just a few counts. The J gene is TRBJ2-7, the V gene TRBV28; D not resolved. The length of the CDR3 is 13 residues. V lost 7 bases to trimming and J lost 2 bases, with 12 bases between them. From germline, CDR1 is MDHEN and CDR2 SYDVKM. CDR3 residues: CASTTIGPYEQYF. The CDR3 coding sequence is TGTGCCAGCACTACCATCGGTCCCTACGAGCAGTACTTC.

This clonotype was detected ten times or more. The chain carries TRBV28 and TRBJ2-7; D might be TRBD2 (5 bases). The CDR3 sequence is 16 residues long. Germline values: CDR1 MDHEN, CDR2 SYDVKM. The V and J ends lost 6 bases and 0 bases respectively, with 18 bases between them. CDR3 region: CASSSARGTPSYEQYF. DNA of the CDR3: TGTGCCAGCAGCAGCGCCCGGGGTACTCCCTCCTACGAGCAGTACTTC.

This clonotype is medium-sized. This chain connects TRBV12-3 or TRBV12-4 to TRBJ1-2, with D hard to call. This CDR3 comprises 13 residues. V was shortened by 3 bases and J by 4 bases, with 9 bases between the two germline ends. CDR3 in DNA: TGTGCCAGCAGTTTCGGGCGTATCTATGGCTACACCTTC. Protein product: CASSFGRIYGYTF.

In this sample, this clonotype turned up a few times. The chain has TRBV27 and TRBJ2-7; D may be TRBD1 (5 bases). V was clipped by 4 bases and J by 5 bases, with 12 bases between them. The CDR3 is 13 residues long. Germline CDR1 and CDR2: MNHEY and SMNVEV (reference sequence). The CDR3 coding sequence is TGTGCCAGCAGTTCCGCAGGGTTACACGAGCAGTACTTC. This gives the protein CASSSAGLHEQYF.

This clonotype has more than one count but fewer than ten. The V and J genes are TRBV25-1 and TRBJ2-5; tentatively, D is TRBD1 or TRBD2 (5 bases each). This CDR3 is 15 amino acids long. Trimming stripped 0 bases from V and 3 bases from J, with 11 bases between. Germline V CDR1 and CDR2: MGHDK, SYGVNS. The CDR3: CASSEYGTAKETQYF. For the CDR3, the DNA is TGTGCCAGCAGTGAATATGGGACGGCTAAAGAGACCCAGTACTTC.

This clonotype was found many times. The chain joins TRBV20-1 to TRBJ1-6; unclear D gene. This CDR3 spans 14 amino acids. V lost 0 bases, J lost 5 bases, and 8 bases lay in between. Per the germline V gene, CDR1 is DFQATT and CDR2 is SNEGSKA (reference sequence). The CDR3 DNA is TGCAGTGCTAGAGATCGGTCAGATAATTCACCCCTCCACTTT. Protein product: CSARDRSDNSPLHF.